Here is one TCR beta chain with its context. Its antigen remains unidentified. No base quality information exists; no much larger clone differs at one position. These data come from a study of control samples from healthy donors and cancer patients (dated by TCRdb to the early 2020s). The CDR3 covers 14 residues, taking in both the cysteine and the phenylalanine. The kept DNA is CDR3 alone, 42 bases in frame from the first base. The germline V gene sets CDR1 to SGHRS and CDR2 to YFSETQ. V was cut back by 2 bases and J by 12 bases, leaving a gap of 17 bases between them. The method behind the library was the immunoSEQ multiplex PCR assay. TCRdb obtained this table from immuneACCESS and retained in-frame rearrangements with V and J assigned. These tables miss some clones; where compared with another copy, unresolved V genes account for less than half of the shortfall, and the remainder is unexplained. Here the sample has some 120,000 clones; around 90% occur a single time. The top ten clones comprise around 2.5% of the sample.

Material: blood. The TCR originated in a man younger than 35 in good health. Recombination linked TRBV5-1 to TRBJ1-4; TRBD1 could be the D gene, as 5 bases match. CDR3 loop: CASSFGGKPGELFF. Read as DNA, the sequence is TGCGCCAGCAGCTTCGGTGGCAAACCGGGGGAACTGTTTTTT.